This TCR beta chain was sequenced for a study of blood T cell repertoires in COVID-19. Study-level information: T cells, B-cell-depleted T cells, or PBMCs provided the cDNA or gDNA that served as material.

V was clipped by 8 bases and J by 0 bases, with 5 bases between them. The CDR3 totals 11 residues. Per germline, CDR1 MNHEY and CDR2 SMNVEV (reference sequence). Adults between roughly 18 and 89 years of age took part from fewer than 30 US areas. Assignment of participants to cohorts was predicated upon participant-reported clinical history. TCRdb keeps only in-frame clones here, not all; method: immunoSEQ multiplex PCR. The table shows some 270,000 clones, with approximately 90% occurring only once. Sequencing was carried out using PBMCs or T cells enriched from blood (not recorded which). This chain links TRBV27 with TRBJ2-7; D not resolved. This TCR was sampled from a woman younger than 45 with acute COVID-19. CDR3 nucleotides: TGTGCCAGCGGGCGCTCCTACGAGCAGTACTTC. Translating gives CASGRSYEQYF.